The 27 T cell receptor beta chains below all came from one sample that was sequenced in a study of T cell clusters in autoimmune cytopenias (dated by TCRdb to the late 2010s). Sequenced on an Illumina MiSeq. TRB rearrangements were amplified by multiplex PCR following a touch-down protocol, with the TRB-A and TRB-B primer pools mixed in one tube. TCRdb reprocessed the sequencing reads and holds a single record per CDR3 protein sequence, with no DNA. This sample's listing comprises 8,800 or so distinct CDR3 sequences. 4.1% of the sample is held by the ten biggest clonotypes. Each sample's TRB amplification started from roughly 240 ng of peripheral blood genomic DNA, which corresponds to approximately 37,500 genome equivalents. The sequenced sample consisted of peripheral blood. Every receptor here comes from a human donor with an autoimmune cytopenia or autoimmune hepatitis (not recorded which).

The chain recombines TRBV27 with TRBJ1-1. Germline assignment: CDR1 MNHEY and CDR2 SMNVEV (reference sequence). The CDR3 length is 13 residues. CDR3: CASRELGLGEAFF.

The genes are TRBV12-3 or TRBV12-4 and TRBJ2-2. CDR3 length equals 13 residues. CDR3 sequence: CASRALNTGELFF.

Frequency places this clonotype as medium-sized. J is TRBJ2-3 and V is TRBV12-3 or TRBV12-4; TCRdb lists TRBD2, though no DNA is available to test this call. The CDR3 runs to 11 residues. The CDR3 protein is CASGGGDTQYF.

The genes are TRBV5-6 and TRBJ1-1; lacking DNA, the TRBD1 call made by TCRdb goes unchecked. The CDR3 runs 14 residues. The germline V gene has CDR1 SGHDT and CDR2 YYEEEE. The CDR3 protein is CASSWRTGLTEAFF.

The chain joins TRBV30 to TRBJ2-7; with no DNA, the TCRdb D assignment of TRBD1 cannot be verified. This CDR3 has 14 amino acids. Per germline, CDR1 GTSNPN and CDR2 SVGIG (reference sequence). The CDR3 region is CAWSEPGGRDEQYF.

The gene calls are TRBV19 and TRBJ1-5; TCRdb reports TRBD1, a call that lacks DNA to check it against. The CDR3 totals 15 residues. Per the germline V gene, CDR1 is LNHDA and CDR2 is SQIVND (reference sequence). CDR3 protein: CSSRWGHRSNQPQHF.

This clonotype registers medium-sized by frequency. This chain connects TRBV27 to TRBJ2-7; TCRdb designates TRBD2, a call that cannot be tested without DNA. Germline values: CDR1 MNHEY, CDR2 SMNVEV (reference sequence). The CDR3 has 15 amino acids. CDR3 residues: CASSSGIAGPVEQYF.

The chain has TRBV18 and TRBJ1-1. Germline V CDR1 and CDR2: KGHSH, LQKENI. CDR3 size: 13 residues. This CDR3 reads CASSNGENTEAFF.

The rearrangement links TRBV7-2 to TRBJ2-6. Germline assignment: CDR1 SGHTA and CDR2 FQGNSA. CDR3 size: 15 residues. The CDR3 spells CASSLGGAGANVLTF.

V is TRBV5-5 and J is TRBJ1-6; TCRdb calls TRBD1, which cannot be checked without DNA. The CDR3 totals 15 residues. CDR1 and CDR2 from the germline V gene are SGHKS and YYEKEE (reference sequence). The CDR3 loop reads CASSLADRDNSPLHF. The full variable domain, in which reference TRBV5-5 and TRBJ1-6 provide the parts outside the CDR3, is DAGVTQSPTHLIKTRGQQVTLRCSPISGHKSVSWYQQVLGQGPQFIFQYYEKEERGRGNFPDRFSARQFPNYSSELNVNALLLGDSALYLCASSLADRDNSPLHFGNGTRLTVT.

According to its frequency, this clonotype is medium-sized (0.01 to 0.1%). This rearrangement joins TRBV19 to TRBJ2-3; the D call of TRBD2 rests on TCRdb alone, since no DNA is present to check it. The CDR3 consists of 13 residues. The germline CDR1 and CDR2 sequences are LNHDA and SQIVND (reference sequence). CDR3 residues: CASGDSRGGTQYF.

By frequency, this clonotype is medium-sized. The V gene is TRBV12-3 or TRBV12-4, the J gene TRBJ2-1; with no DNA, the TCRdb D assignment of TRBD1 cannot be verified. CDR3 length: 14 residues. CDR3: CASSLALTGQGSIF.

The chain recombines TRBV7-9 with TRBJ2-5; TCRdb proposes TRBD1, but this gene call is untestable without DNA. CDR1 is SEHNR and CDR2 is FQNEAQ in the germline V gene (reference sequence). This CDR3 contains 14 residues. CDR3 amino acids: CASSPWTGEETQYF.

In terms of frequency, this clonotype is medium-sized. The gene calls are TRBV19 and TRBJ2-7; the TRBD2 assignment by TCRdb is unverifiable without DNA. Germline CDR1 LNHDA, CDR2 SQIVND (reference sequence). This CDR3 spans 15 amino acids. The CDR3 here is CASSIGLAASYEQYF.

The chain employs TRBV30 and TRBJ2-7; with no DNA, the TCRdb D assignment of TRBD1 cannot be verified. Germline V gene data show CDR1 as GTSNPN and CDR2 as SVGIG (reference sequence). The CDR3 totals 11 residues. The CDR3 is CAWAGTYEQYF. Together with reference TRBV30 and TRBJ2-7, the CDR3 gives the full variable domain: SQTIHQWPATLVQPVGSPLSLECTVEGTSNPNLYWYRQAAGRGLQLLFYSVGIGQISSEVPQNLSASRPQDRQFILSSKKLLLSDSGFYLCAWAGTYEQYFGPGTRLTVT.

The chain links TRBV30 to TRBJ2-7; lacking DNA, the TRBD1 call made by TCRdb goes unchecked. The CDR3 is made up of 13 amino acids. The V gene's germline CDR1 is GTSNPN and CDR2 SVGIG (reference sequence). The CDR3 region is CAWSGFGGREQYF.

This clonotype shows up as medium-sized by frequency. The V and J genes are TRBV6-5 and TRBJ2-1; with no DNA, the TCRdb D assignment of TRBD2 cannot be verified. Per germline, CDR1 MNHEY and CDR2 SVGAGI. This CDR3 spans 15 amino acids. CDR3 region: CASSYSSASGSGQFF.

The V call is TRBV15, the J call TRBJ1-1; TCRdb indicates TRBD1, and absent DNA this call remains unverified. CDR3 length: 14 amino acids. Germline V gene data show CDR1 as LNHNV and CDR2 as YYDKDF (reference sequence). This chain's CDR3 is CATSRIRGSTEAFF.

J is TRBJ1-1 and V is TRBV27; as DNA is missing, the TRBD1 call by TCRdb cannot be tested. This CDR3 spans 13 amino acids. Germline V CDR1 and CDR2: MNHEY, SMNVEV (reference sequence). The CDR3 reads CASSQTGRTEAFF.

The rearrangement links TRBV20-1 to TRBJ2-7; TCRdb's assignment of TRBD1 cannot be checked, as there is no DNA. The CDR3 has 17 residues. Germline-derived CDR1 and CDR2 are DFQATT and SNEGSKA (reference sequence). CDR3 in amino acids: CSARDSLRADPVYEQYF.

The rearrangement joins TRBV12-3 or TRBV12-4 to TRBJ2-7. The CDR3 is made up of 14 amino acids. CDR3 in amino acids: CASSLAGGTYEQYF.

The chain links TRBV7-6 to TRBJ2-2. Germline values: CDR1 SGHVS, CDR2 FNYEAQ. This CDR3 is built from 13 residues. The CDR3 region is CASSLKNTGELFF. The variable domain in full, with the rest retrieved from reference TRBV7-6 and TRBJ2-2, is GAGVSQSPRYKVTKRGQDVALRCDPISGHVSLYWYRQALGQGPEFLTYFNYEAQQDKSGLPNDRFSAERPEGSISTLTIQRTEQRDSAMYRCASSLKNTGELFFGEGSRLTVL.

The CDR3 is CSVDEGQGDTEAFF. V gene TRBV29-1 combines with J gene TRBJ1-1; lacking DNA, the TRBD1 call made by TCRdb goes unchecked. This CDR3 is 14 amino acids long. Germline V gene lookup returns CDR1 SQVTM and CDR2 ANQGSEA.

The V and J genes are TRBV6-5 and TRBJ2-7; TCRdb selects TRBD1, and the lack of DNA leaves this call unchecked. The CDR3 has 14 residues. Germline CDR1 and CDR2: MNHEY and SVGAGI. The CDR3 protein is CASKVQGNTYEQYF.

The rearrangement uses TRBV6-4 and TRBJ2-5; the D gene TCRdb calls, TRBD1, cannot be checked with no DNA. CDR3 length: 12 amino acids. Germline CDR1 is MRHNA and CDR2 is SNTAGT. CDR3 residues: CASAFRESEQYF.

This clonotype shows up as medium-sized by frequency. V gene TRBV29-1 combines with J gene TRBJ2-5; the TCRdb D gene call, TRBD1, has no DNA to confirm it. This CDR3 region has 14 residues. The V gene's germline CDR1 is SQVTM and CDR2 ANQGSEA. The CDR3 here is CSAHGGQGQETQYF.

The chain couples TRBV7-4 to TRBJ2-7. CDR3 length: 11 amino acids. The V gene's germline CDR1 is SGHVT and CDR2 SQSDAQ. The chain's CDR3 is CASSPDYEQYF.